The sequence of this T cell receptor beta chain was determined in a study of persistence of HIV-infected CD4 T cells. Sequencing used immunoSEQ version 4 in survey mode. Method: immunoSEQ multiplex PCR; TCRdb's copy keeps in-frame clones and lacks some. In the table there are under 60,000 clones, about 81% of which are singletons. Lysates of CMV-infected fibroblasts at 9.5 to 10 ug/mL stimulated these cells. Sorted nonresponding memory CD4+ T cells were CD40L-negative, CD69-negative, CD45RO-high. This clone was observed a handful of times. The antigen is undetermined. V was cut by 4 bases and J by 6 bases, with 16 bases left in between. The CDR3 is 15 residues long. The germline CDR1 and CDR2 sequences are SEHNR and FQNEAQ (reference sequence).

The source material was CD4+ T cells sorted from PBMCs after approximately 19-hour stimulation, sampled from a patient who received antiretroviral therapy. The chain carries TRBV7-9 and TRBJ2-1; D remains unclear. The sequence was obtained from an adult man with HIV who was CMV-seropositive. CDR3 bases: TGTGCCAGCAGCTATAGAATTCTAACAGTCAATGAGCAGTTCTTC. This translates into CASSYRILTVNEQFF. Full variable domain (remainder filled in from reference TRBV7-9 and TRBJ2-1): DTGVSQNPRHKITKRGQNVTFRCDPISEHNRLYWYRQTLGQGPEFLTYFQNEAQLEKSRLLSDRFSAERPKGSFSTLEIQRTEQGDSAMYLCASSYRILTVNEQFFGPGTRLTVL.